This T cell receptor beta chain was retrieved from a study of control samples from healthy donors and cancer patients. TCRdb's copy holds only in-frame clones and misses some; the assay was immunoSEQ multiplex PCR. Seen here are under 150,000 clones, under 90% observed once, and the top ten hold under 9%. The CDR3 has 16 amino acids. Germline CDR1 SGDLS, CDR2 YYNGEE. V trimming: 0 bases; J trimming: 6 bases; junction bases outside the gene matches: 4. This chain uses TRBV9 with TRBJ2-1, with 12 bases lining up with TRBD1. This receptor was obtained from a man between 50 and 59 years old with head and neck cancer. Sequenced material: PBMCs. The CDR3 bases are TGTGCCAGCAGCGTAGAGGGACAGGGGGCCCTCAATGAGCAGTTCTTC. It yields the protein CASSVEGQGALNEQFF.